This T cell receptor beta chain was identified in a study of T cell repertoires in cytomegalovirus infection. In the case of this clonotype: Its antigen is currently unknown.

MiXCR was run by TCRdb on the reads, yielding one entry per CDR3 protein. The profile covers roughly 250,000 distinct CDR3 sequences, with roughly 12% appearing a single time and 1.5% to 2% taken by the ten largest. The V segment lost 5 bases and the J segment 6 bases; nucleotides outside the gene matches: 10. Looked up from germline, CDR1 is SGHTA and CDR2 is FQGNSA. There are 16 residues in the CDR3. Study-wide points: Dominating the ex vivo response were HLA-C-restricted CMV-specific TCR beta clonotypes.

The sequence was obtained from a human donor in good health (CMV status not recorded). Some clones in this sample may be carry-over from other donors' samples. The rearrangement joins TRBV7-2 to TRBJ1-4, with 9 bases identical to TRBD1. Sample: PBMCs. The chain's CDR3 is CASSRPPGQGYEKLFF. The CDR3 region has the DNA TGTGCCAGCAGCCGTCCTCCGGGACAGGGTTATGAAAAACTGTTTTTT.